The 20 T cell receptor beta chains reported below all come from one sample, sequenced in a study of OX40 agonist ivuxolimab in advanced cancers. TCRdb keeps only in-frame clones here, not all; method: immunoSEQ multiplex PCR. The table shows nearly 110,000 clones, with 90% occurring only once. Sequenced material: CD4+ or CD8+ T cells sorted from blood, taken in a trial of the OX40 agonist ivuxolimab. Receptors originate from an adult with an advanced solid tumor such as melanoma, head and neck, liver or kidney cancer.

CDR3 sequence reads: CASSEATGSNTGELFF. The CDR3 DNA is TGTGCCAGCAGCGAGGCGACAGGTTCAAACACCGGGGAGCTGTTTTTT. The chain carries TRBV5-6 and TRBJ2-2; a possible D gene is TRBD1 (6 bases). Trimming left V 4 bases short and J 2 bases short, with 15 bases between. The germline V gene encodes CDR1 SGHDT and CDR2 YYEEEE. This CDR3 has 16 residues.

This sequence joins TRBV28 and TRBJ1-2, with 7 positions matching TRBD1. J was trimmed by 1 base and V by 8 bases; bases with no gene match: 7. Germline assignment: CDR1 MDHEN and CDR2 SYDVKM. The CDR3 consists of 14 residues. CDR3 protein: CASGSGQRNYGYTF. The CDR3 region has the DNA TGTGCCAGCGGATCGGGACAGCGTAACTATGGCTACACCTTC.

The rearrangement joins TRBV7-2 to TRBJ2-5; 11 bases match TRBD1. The CDR3 contains 16 residues. V lost 2 bases and J lost 1; bases outside the gene matches: 3. Per germline, CDR1 SGHTA and CDR2 FQGNSA. This chain's CDR3 is CASSLTGTGGQETQYF. For the CDR3, the DNA is TGTGCCAGCAGCTTAACCGGGACAGGGGGCCAAGAGACCCAGTACTTC. Based on the CDR3 plus reference TRBV7-2 and TRBJ2-5, the full variable domain is GAGVSQSPSNKVTEKGKDVELRCDPISGHTALYWYRQSLGQGLEFLIYFQGNSAPDKSGLPSDRFSAERTGGSVSTLTIQRTQQEDSAVYLCASSLTGTGGQETQYFGPGTRLLVL.

The rearrangement links TRBV11-2 to TRBJ1-2, with TRBD1 matching 7 bases. V was clipped by 1 base and J by 4 bases; unmatched bases: 6. Germline V gene sequence: CDR1 SGHAT, CDR2 FQNNGV. CDR3 length: 15 residues. CDR3: CASSLGPGQTYGYTF. The CDR3, as DNA: TGTGCCAGCAGCTTAGGCCCGGGACAGACCTATGGCTACACCTTC.

The V and J genes are TRBV15 and TRBJ2-3, with D maybe TRBD2 (5 bases). The CDR3 is made up of 15 amino acids. CDR1 is LNHNV and CDR2 is YYDKDF in the germline V gene (reference sequence). Trimming cost V 2 bases and J 0 bases, with 9 bases left between them. CDR3: CATSRQDSSTDTQYF. The CDR3 DNA sequence: TGTGCCACCAGCAGACAGGACTCTAGCACAGATACGCAGTATTTT.

The CDR3: CASSPDSLTGELFF. CDR3 nucleotides: TGTGCCAGCTCACCGGACAGTCTCACCGGGGAGCTGTTTTTT. The V call is TRBV18, the J call TRBJ2-2; perhaps TRBD1 as D (6 bases). CDR1 is KGHSH, CDR2 LQKENI, per germline. The CDR3 consists of 14 residues. Trimming cost V 3 bases and J 4 bases, with 9 bases left between them.

V is TRBV6-1 and J is TRBJ1-5; TRBD1 aligns across 12 bases. The CDR3 has 17 amino acids. Germline assignment: CDR1 MNHNS and CDR2 SASEGT. Germline trimming cut 4 bases from V and 1 base from J; bases unmatched to any gene: 5. The CDR3 spells CASSVTGTGGSNQPQHF. The CDR3 DNA is TGTGCCAGCAGTGTCACCGGGACAGGGGGCAGCAATCAGCCCCAGCATTTT.

In DNA, the CDR3 is TGTGCCAGCAGTTACGGGAGACAGGGGGGCACTGAAGCTTTCTTT. Translated: CASSYGRQGGTEAFF. The genes are TRBV6-5 and TRBJ1-1; 9 positions agree with TRBD1. Germline CDR1 reads MNHEY; CDR2 reads SVGAGI. V gave up 2 bases and J gave up 4 bases; unmatched junction bases: 5. The CDR3 runs 15 residues.

The chain combines TRBV5-1 with TRBJ2-3; TRBD2 aligns across 9 bases. Germline V gene data show CDR1 as SGHRS and CDR2 as YFSETQ. V gave up 5 bases and J gave up 0 bases; unmatched junction bases: 7. The CDR3 has 16 amino acids. CDR3 amino acids: CASSLVAGDSTDTQYF. Here the CDR3 DNA reads TGCGCCAGCAGTCTCGTAGCGGGGGATAGCACAGATACGCAGTATTTT.

This chain joins TRBV7-9 and TRBJ1-2; D is ambiguous. The ends were cut back, 5 bases at V and 2 bases at J, with 9 bases in the middle. There are 13 residues in the CDR3. The germline V gene has CDR1 SEHNR and CDR2 FQNEAQ (reference sequence). CDR3 bases: TGTGCCAGCAGCGTCGTTGAAAACTATGGCTACACCTTC. It codes for CASSVVENYGYTF.

The sample holds a few counts of this clone. This rearrangement joins TRBV6-1 to TRBJ1-2; 7 positions match TRBD1. V gave up 5 bases and J gave up 6 bases; unmatched junction bases: 12. CDR1 and CDR2 (germline): MNHNS, SASEGT. The CDR3 covers 15 residues. CDR3 amino acids: CASSWEGAGSDGYTF. As DNA, the CDR3 is TGTGCCAGCAGTTGGGAGGGGGCTGGGTCGGATGGCTACACCTTC.

V usage is TRBV28 and J usage is TRBJ2-7; TRBD2 agrees at 9 bases. V lost 4 bases to trimming and J lost 6 bases; unmatched junction nucleotides: 1. This CDR3 comprises 12 residues. CDR1 MDHEN and CDR2 SYDVKM come from the germline V gene. DNA of the CDR3: TGTGCCAGCAGTTCGCGGGGGGGCGAGCAGTACTTC. This encodes CASSSRGGEQYF.

The chain recombines TRBV18 with TRBJ2-5; D could derive from TRBD1 or TRBD2 (5 bases each). The J call may not be correct, given that the DNA end is closer to TRBJ2-7. The germline CDR1 and CDR2 sequences are KGHSH and LQKENI. The CDR3 totals 14 residues. CDR3 region: CASSPLSSGTEQYF. The CDR3 bases are TGTGCCAGCTCACCATTAAGTTCTGGGACCGAGCAGTACTTC.

This clone was observed a few times. V is TRBV19 and J is TRBJ1-5, with a weak D call TRBD1 (6 bases). The CDR3 consists of 14 residues. Per germline, CDR1 LNHDA and CDR2 SQIVND (reference sequence). V was cut by 7 bases and J by 3 bases, with 13 bases left in between. CDR3 sequence reads: CASKDDRSNQPQHF. The CDR3, as DNA: TGTGCCAGTAAAGACGACAGGTCCAATCAGCCCCAGCATTTT.

V is TRBV14 and J is TRBJ1-6; D perhaps matches TRBD1 (6 bases). The CDR3 has 19 amino acids. CDR1 is SGHDN and CDR2 is FVKESK in the germline V gene. Trimming removed 4 bases from V and 0 bases from J, with 19 bases in between. CDR3 sequence: CASSLGGRIFTSYNSPLHF. CDR3 DNA sequence: TGTGCCAGCAGCCTGGGGGGCAGGATTTTCACCTCCTATAATTCACCCCTCCACTTT.

The chain links TRBV2 to TRBJ2-7; D possibly corresponds to TRBD1 (6 bases). V lost 6 bases and J 4 bases, leaving 16 bases between the germline ends. CDR1 and CDR2 from the germline V gene are SNHLY and FYNNEI. The CDR3 runs to 14 residues. Written as DNA, the CDR3 is TGTGCCAGCAGCCTTACGACAGGTGCATACGAGCAGTACTTC. It yields the protein CASSLTTGAYEQYF.

V and J are TRBV5-5 and TRBJ1-4; 10 bases line up with TRBD1. This CDR3 comprises 14 residues. Looked up from germline, CDR1 is SGHKS and CDR2 is YYEKEE (reference sequence). After removal of 3 bases from V and 6 bases from J, the junction contained 2 bases not matched to a gene. CDR3 region: CASSWGTGDEKLFF. The CDR3 DNA is TGTGCCAGCAGCTGGGGGACAGGGGATGAAAAACTGTTTTTT.

The chain is built from TRBV6-5 and TRBJ1-1; D is ambiguous. Trimming pared 5 bases from V and 5 bases from J, leaving 6 bases between. Germline V CDR1 and CDR2: MNHEY, SVGAGI. The CDR3 spans 11 residues. The CDR3 coding sequence is TGTGCCAGCAGTAGTGGGACTGAAGCTTTCTTT. It yields the protein CASSSGTEAFF.

The rearrangement links TRBV7-2 to TRBJ1-1; D gene uncertain. Germline loops: CDR1 SGHTA, CDR2 FQGNSA. This CDR3 spans 13 amino acids. Trimming shortened V by 8 bases and J by 0 bases, and 10 bases separated the two germline ends. CDR3 bases: TGTGCCAGCCTAGCGGCTATGAACACTGAAGCTTTCTTT. Translated: CASLAAMNTEAFF.

The chain joins TRBV6-5 to TRBJ1-1; D may be TRBD1 (5 bases). The germline V gene encodes CDR1 MNHEY and CDR2 SVGAGI. V lost 0 bases, J lost 12 bases, and 11 bases lay in between. The CDR3 contains 12 residues. The CDR3 spells CASSYSRGGSFF. The CDR3 DNA reads as TGTGCCAGCAGTTACTCGCGCGGGGGATCTTTCTTT.